This T cell receptor beta chain was sequenced for a study of blood T cell repertoires in COVID-19. Study background: PBMCs, B-cell-depleted T cells, or T cells provided the cDNA or gDNA that made up the material.

In the original processing: Estimation of nucleated cell counts was performed using reference gene primer amplification. Sequencing was performed with immunoSEQ multiplex PCR; in TCRdb, only in-frame clones are kept and a portion is missing. The DNA was the basis for D and trimming; V, J and clone size are from that table. The top ten clones hold about 3% of a sample with hundreds of thousands of clones, approximately 86% of them seen once. There are 15 residues in the CDR3. V gave up 0 bases and J gave up 0 bases, with 7 bases separating them. CDR1 is SGDLS and CDR2 is YYNGEE in the germline V gene.

The genes are TRBV9 and TRBJ1-3; D may be TRBD1 (5 bases). The sequenced sample was peripheral blood. The sequence derives from a human donor in a cohort sampled during active COVID-19. The CDR3 bases are TGTGCCAGCAGCGTAGAAGGGGACTCTGGAAACACCATATATTTT. Translation gives CASSVEGDSGNTIYF. The full variable domain, rest sourced from reference TRBV9 and TRBJ1-3, is DSGVTQTPKHLITATGQRVTLRCSPRSGDLSVYWYQQSLDQGLQFLIQYYNGEERAKGNILERFSAQQFPDLHSELNLSSLELGDSALYFCASSVEGDSGNTIYFGEGSWLTVV.